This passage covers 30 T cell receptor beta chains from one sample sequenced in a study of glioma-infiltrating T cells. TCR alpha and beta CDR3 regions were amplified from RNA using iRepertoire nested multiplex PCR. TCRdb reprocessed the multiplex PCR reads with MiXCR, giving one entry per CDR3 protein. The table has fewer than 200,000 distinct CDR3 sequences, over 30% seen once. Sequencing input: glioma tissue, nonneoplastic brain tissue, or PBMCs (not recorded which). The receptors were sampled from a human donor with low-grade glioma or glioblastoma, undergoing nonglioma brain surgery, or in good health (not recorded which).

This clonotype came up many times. The CDR3 DNA is TGTGCCAGCAGCTTAAGGAGAAGCACAGATACGCAGTATTTT. Its protein product is CASSLRRSTDTQYF. This rearrangement joins TRBV7-2 to TRBJ2-3; no definite D call. Deletions cut 2 bases from V and 0 bases from J, with 6 bases between. The CDR3 sequence is 14 residues long. Germline loops: CDR1 SGHTA, CDR2 FQGNSA.

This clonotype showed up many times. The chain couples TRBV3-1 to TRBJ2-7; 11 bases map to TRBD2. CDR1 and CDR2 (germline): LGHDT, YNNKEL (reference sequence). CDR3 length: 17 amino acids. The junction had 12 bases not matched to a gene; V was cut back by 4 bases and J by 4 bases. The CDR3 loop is CASSPRLAGSEEYEQYF. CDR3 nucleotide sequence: TGTGCCAGCAGCCCGAGACTAGCGGGATCGGAAGAATACGAGCAGTACTTC.

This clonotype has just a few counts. DNA for the CDR3: TGTGCCAGCAGCCCCTCTTTTGATTGGAGGGTCCGATCCTACGAGCAGTACTTC. Translating gives CASSPSFDWRVRSYEQYF. The gene calls are TRBV3-1 and TRBJ2-7; possibly TRBD2 for D (6 bases). The CDR3 sequence is 18 residues long. Trimming pared 4 bases from V and 1 base from J, leaving 23 bases between. The germline V gene has CDR1 LGHDT and CDR2 YNNKEL (reference sequence).

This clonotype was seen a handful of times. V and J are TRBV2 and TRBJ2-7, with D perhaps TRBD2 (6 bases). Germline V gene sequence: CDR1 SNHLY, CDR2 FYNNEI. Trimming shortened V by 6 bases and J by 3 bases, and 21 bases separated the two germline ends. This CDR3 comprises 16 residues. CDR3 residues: CASSRDFQVGIYEQYF. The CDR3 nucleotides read TGTGCCAGCAGCCGGGACTTCCAGGTAGGAATCTACGAGCAGTACTTC.

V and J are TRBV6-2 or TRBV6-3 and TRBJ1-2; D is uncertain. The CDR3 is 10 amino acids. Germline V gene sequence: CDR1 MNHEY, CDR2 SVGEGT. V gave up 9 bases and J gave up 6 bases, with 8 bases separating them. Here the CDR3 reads CARRDNGYTF. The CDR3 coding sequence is TGTGCCAGAAGAGACAATGGCTACACCTTC.

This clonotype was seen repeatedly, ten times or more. The CDR3 DNA reads as TGTGCCAGCAACCGGGACAGAACTTTTAACTATGGCTACACCTTC. Translation gives CASNRDRTFNYGYTF. V is TRBV28 and J is TRBJ1-2, with 7 bases matching TRBD1. V trimming: 7 bases; J trimming: 1 base; junction bases outside the gene matches: 9. From germline, CDR1 is MDHEN and CDR2 SYDVKM. The CDR3 covers 15 residues.

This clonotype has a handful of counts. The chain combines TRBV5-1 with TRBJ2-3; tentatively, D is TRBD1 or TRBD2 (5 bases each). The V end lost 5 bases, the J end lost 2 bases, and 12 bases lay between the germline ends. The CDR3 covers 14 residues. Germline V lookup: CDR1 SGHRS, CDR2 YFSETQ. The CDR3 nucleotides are TGCGCCAGCAGGCCGGGACCGACCACAGATACGCAGTATTTT. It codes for CASRPGPTTDTQYF. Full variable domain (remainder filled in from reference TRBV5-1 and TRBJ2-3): KAGVTQTPRYLIKTRGQQVTLSCSPISGHRSVSWYQQTPGQGLQFLFEYFSETQRNKGNFPGRFSGRQFSNSRSEMNVSTLELGDSALYLCASRPGPTTDTQYFGPGTRLTVL.

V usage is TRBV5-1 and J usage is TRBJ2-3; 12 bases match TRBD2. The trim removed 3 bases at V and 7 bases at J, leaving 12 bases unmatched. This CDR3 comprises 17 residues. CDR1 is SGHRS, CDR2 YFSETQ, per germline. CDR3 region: CASSSALAGGWTYTQYF. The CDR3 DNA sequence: TGCGCCAGCAGCTCGGCGCTAGCGGGAGGGTGGACATATACGCAGTATTTT.

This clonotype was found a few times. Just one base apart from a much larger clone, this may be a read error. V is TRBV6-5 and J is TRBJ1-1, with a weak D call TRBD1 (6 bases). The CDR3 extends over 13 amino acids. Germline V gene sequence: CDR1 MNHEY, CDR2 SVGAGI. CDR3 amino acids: CAISNTGNTEASF. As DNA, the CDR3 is TGTGCCATCAGTAATACAGGGAACACTGAAGCTTCCTTT.

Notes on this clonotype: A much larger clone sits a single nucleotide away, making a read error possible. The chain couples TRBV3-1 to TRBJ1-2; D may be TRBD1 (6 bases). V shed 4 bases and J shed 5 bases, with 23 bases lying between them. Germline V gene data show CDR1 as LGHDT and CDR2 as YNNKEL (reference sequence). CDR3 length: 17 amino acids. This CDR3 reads CASSPMGYRENGYGYTF. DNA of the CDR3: TGTGCCAGCAGCCCGATGGGATACAGGGAGAATGGTTATGGCTACACCTTC.

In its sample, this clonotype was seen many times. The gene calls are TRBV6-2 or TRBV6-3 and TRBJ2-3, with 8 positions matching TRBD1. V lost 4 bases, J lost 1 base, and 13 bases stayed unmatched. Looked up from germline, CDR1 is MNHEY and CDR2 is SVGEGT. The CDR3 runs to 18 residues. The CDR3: CASSSVRQDRVGTDTQYF. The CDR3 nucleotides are TGTGCCAGCAGTTCGGTCCGACAGGACAGGGTGGGCACAGATACGCAGTATTTT.

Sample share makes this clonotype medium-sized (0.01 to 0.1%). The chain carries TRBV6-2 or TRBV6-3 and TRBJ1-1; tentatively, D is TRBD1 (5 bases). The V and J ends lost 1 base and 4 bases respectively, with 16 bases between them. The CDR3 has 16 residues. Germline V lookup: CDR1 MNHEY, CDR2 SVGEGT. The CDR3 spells CASSYWREEGSTEAFF. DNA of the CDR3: TGTGCCAGCAGTTACTGGCGGGAGGAGGGGTCCACTGAAGCTTTCTTT.

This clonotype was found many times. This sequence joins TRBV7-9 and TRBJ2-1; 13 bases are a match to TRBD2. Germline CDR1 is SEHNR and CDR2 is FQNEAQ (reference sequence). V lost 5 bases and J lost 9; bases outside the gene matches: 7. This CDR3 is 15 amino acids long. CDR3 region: CASSQPGLAGVEQFF. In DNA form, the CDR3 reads TGTGCCAGCAGCCAACCTGGACTAGCGGGAGTTGAGCAGTTCTTC. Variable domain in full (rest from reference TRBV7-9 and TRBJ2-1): DTGVSQNPRHKITKRGQNVTFRCDPISEHNRLYWYRQTLGQGPEFLTYFQNEAQLEKSRLLSDRFSAERPKGSFSTLEIQRTEQGDSAMYLCASSQPGLAGVEQFFGPGTRLTVL.

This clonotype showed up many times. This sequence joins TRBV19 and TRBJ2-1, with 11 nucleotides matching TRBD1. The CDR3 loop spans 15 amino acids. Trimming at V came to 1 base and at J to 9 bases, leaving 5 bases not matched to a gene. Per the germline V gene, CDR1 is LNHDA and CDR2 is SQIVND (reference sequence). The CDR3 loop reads CASSIVGDRGGEQFF. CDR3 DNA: TGTGCCAGTAGTATAGTCGGGGACAGGGGGGGTGAGCAGTTCTTC.

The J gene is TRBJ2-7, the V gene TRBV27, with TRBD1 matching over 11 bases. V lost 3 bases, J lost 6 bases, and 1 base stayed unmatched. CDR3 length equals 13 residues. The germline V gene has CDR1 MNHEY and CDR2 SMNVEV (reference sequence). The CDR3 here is CASSLGQGGEQYF. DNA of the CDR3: TGTGCCAGCAGTTTGGGACAGGGGGGCGAGCAGTACTTC.

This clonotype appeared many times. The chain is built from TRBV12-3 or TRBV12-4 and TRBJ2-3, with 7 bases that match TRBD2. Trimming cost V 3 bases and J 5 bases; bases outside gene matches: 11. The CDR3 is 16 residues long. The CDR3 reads CASSLMASSGRDTQYF. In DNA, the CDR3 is TGTGCCAGCAGTTTGATGGCGTCTAGCGGTCGAGATACGCAGTATTTT.

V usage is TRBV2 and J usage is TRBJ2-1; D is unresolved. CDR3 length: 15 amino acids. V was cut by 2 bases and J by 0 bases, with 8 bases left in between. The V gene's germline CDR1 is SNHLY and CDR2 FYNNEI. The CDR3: CASSETPSSYNEQFF. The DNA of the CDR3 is TGTGCCAGCAGTGAAACCCCGAGCTCCTACAATGAGCAGTTCTTC.

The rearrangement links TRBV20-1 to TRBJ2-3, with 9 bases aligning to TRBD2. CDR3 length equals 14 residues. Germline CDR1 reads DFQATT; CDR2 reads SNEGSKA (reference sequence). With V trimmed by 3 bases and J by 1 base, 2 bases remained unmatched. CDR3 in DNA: TGCAGTGCTAGGAAGCGGGAGGGCACAGATACGCAGTATTTT. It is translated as CSARKREGTDTQYF.

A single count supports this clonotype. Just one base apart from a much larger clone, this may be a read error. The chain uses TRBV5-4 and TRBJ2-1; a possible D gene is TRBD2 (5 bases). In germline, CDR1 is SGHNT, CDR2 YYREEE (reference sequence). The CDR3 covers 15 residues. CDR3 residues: CASSLKGGSYNEQLF. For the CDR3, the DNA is TGTGCCAGCAGCTTGAAAGGAGGAAGTTACAATGAGCAGCTCTTC.

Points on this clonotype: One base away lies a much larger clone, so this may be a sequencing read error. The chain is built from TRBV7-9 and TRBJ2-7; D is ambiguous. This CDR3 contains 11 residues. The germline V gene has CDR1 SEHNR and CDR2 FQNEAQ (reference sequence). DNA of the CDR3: TGTGTCAGCAGCTACCAACACGAGCAGTACTTC. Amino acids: CVSSYQHEQYF.

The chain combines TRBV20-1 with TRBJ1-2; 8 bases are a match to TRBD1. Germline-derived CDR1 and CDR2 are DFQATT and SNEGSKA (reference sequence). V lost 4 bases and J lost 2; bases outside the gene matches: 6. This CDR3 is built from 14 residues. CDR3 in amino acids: CSATFTGGNYGYTF. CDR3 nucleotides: TGCAGTGCTACCTTCACAGGGGGGAACTATGGCTACACCTTC.

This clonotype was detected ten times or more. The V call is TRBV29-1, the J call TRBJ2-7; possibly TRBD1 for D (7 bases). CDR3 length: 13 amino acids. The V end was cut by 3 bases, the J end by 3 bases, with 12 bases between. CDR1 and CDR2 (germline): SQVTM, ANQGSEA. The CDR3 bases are TGCAGCGTTGAGGCAGGGGGGCTCTACGAGCAGTACTTC. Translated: CSVEAGGLYEQYF.

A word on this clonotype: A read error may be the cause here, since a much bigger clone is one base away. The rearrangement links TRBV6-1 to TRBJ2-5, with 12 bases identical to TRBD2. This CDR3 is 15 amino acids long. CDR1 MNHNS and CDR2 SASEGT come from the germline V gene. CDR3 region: CAGSSGLAGIETQYF. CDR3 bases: TGTGCCGGCAGTTCCGGACTAGCGGGAATCGAGACCCAGTACTTC.

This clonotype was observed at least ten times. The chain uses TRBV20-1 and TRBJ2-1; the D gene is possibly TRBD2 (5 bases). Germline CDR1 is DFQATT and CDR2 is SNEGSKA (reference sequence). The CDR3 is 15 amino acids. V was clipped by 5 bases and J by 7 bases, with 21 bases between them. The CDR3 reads CSASREGRAGNEQFF. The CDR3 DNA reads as TGCAGTGCTTCCCGTGAGGGTCGGGCCGGGAATGAGCAGTTCTTC.

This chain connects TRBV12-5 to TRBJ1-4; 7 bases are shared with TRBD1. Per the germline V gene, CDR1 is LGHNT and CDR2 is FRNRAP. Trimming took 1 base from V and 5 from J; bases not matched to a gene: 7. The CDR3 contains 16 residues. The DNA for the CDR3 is TGTGCTAGTGGTTTGGATACCTGGACAGGAAATGAAAAACTGTTTTTT. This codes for CASGLDTWTGNEKLFF.

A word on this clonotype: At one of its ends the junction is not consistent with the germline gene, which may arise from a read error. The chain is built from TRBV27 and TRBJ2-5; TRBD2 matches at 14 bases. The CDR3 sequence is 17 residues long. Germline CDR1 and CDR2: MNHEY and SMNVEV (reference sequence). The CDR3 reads CACSLGQGLAGVETQYF. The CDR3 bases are TGTGCCTGCAGTCTCGGACAGGGACTAGCGGGGGTGGAGACCCAGTACTTC.

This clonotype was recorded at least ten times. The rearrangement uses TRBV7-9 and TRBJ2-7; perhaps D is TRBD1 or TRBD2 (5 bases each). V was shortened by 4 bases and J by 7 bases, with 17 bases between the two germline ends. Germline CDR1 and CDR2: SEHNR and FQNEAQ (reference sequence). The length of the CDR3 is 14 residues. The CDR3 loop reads CASSSGTQVREQYF. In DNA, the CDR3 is TGTGCCAGCAGCTCCGGGACCCAGGTTAGAGAGCAGTACTTC.

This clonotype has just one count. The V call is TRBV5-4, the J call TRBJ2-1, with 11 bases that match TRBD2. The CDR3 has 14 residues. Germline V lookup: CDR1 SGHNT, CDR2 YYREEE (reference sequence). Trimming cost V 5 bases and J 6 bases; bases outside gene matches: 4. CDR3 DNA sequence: TGTGCCAGCAGGATGACTAGCGGGATCAATGAGCAGTTCTTC. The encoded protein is CASRMTSGINEQFF.

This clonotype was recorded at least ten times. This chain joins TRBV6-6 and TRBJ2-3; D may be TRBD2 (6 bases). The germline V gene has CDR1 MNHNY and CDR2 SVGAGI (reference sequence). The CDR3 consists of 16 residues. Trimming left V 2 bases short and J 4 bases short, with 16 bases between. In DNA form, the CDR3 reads TGTGCCAGCAGTTACAGAGACCCGGGAGAAGCAGATACGCAGTATTTT. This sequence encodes CASSYRDPGEADTQYF.

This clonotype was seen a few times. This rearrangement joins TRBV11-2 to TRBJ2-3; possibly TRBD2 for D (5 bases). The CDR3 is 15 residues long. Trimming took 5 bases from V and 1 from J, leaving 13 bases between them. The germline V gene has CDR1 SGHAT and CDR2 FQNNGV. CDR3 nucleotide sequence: TGTGCCAGCAGCAGAGGCGGTAGCGGCACAGATACGCAGTATTTT. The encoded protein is CASSRGGSGTDTQYF.